This TCR beta chain was sequenced in a study of cytomegalovirus exposure and HLA in healthy donors. Overall study results and limits: A few chains tied to CMV proved CMV antigen-specific in vitro. While the bulk of TCR sequences proved rare, some public TCRs turned up in many donors. The tendency of first-cohort TCR clusters to co-occur in the roughly 130 validation repertoires emerged from a later analysis. A list of more than 150 TCR beta chains associated with cytomegalovirus was given.

Note on this clone: Antigen specificity is unknown.

The length of the CDR3 is 15 residues. Germline lookup yields CDR1 MNHEY and CDR2 SVGAGI. V was pared by 3 bases and J by 2 bases, with 13 bases between. The method was immunoSEQ multiplex PCR; TCRdb's version includes in-frame clones alone and lacks a portion of them. Of around 150,000 clones listed, around nine tenths are singletons. V is TRBV6-5 and J is TRBJ1-2; D possibly corresponds to TRBD1 (5 bases). Specimen: PBMCs. This sequence originates from a man younger than 30 in good health and CMV-seronegative. CDR3 nucleotides: TGTGCCAGCAGTTATACTCCGACAGCCAACTATGGCTACACCTTC. It specifies CASSYTPTANYGYTF.